The 32 T cell receptor beta chains below all came from one sample that was sequenced in a study of blood T cell repertoires in COVID-19. Measured with immunoSEQ multiplex PCR; TCRdb has only the in-frame clones, and not every one. The data show some 170,000 clones, approximately 81% seen once. The sample taken for sequencing was peripheral blood. All receptors come from a man aged 35-49 years with acute or convalescent COVID-19.

V and J are TRBV5-8 and TRBJ1-5; perhaps TRBD1 as D (6 bases). With 6 bases removed from V and 3 bases from J, the gap between germline ends came to 22 bases. The CDR3 loop spans 17 amino acids. CDR1 is SGHTS and CDR2 is YDEGEE in the germline V gene. The CDR3 nucleotides read TGTGCCAGCACTCCAAGGGGGGGCGCAGGTAACAATCAGCCCCAGCATTTT. Protein: CASTPRGGAGNNQPQHF.

The J gene is TRBJ2-5, the V gene TRBV5-1; tentatively, D is TRBD2 (6 bases). The CDR3 runs 14 residues. The germline V gene encodes CDR1 SGHRS and CDR2 YFSETQ. Trimming took off 4 bases at V and 3 bases at J, with 13 bases between the two ends. The CDR3 bases are TGCGCCAGCAGCCGGGGAACGGGGGAAGAGACCCAGTACTTC. Translation: CASSRGTGEETQYF.

The rearrangement links TRBV13 to TRBJ2-6; D tentatively reads TRBD1 or TRBD2 (9 bases each). The CDR3 consists of 18 residues. Per germline, CDR1 PRHDT and CDR2 FYEKMQ (reference sequence). V lost 5 bases and J 3 bases, leaving 20 bases between the germline ends. The CDR3 loop is CASSLAGQGGGGANVLTF. CDR3 sequence (DNA): TGTGCCAGCAGCCTAGCGGGACAGGGAGGAGGTGGGGCCAACGTCCTGACTTTC. Looking up the rest from reference TRBV13 and TRBJ2-6 gives the full variable domain: AAGVIQSPRHLIKEKRETATLKCYPIPRHDTVYWYQQGPGQDPQFLISFYEKMQSDKGSIPDRFSAQQFSDYHSELNMSSLELGDSALYFCASSLAGQGGGGANVLTFGAGSRLTVL.

This clone was observed a few times. The rearrangement joins TRBV6-5 to TRBJ1-2; 7 bases are shared with TRBD1. The V gene end was trimmed by 6 bases and the J gene end by 8 bases; junction bases not matched to a gene: 15. Germline CDR1 and CDR2: MNHEY and SVGAGI. This CDR3 has 15 residues. The CDR3 coding sequence is TGTGCCAGCAGGAAAGGGCCGACAGGGTTGACCGGCTACACCTTC. Translation: CASRKGPTGLTGYTF.

This sequence joins TRBV11-3 and TRBJ1-6; 8 bases agree with TRBD1. The V segment lost 1 base and the J segment 8 bases; nucleotides outside the gene matches: 7. CDR1 is SGHNT, CDR2 YENEEA, per germline. This CDR3 is built from 16 residues. CDR3 nucleotides: TGTGCCAGCAGCTTAGCCCCGGACAGGGTGGATTCACCCCTCCACTTT. This sequence encodes CASSLAPDRVDSPLHF.

The V and J genes are TRBV18 and TRBJ2-1; D possibly corresponds to TRBD1 (5 bases). The V gene's germline CDR1 is KGHSH and CDR2 LQKENI. V gave up 1 base and J gave up 2 bases, with 12 bases separating them. The CDR3 totals 16 residues. The CDR3 nucleotides are TGTGCCAGCTCACCACTTACAGGTCCTGCCTACAATGAGCAGTTCTTC. Translation gives CASSPLTGPAYNEQFF.

The chain's CDR3 is CASSSKEGSQPQHF. The CDR3, as DNA: TGTGCCAGCAGTTCAAAGGAGGGGTCCCAGCCCCAGCATTTT. The genes are TRBV6-2 or TRBV6-3 and TRBJ1-5, with D perhaps TRBD1 (5 bases). The CDR3 runs to 14 residues. V was shortened by 4 bases and J by 7 bases, with 14 bases between the two germline ends. CDR1 is MNHEY and CDR2 is SVGEGT in the germline V gene.

The sample holds one count of this clone. The V gene is TRBV7-9, the J gene TRBJ2-2; D unresolved. V lost 1 base and J lost 5, with 11 bases in between. CDR1 is SEHNR, CDR2 FQNEAQ, per germline (reference sequence). The CDR3 is made up of 15 amino acids. In DNA, the CDR3 is TGTGCCAGCAGCTTAGTACCGGCCAGGACCGGGGAGCTGTTTTTT. Translating gives CASSLVPARTGELFF. Complete variable domain (other parts from reference TRBV7-9 and TRBJ2-2): DTGVSQNPRHKITKRGQNVTFRCDPISEHNRLYWYRQTLGQGPEFLTYFQNEAQLEKSRLLSDRFSAERPKGSFSTLEIQRTEQGDSAMYLCASSLVPARTGELFFGEGSRLTVL.

The chain recombines TRBV27 with TRBJ1-1; 8 bases fit TRBD1. This CDR3 spans 14 amino acids. Germline lookup yields CDR1 MNHEY and CDR2 SMNVEV (reference sequence). V lost 6 bases to trimming and J lost 3 bases; unmatched junction nucleotides: 6. The CDR3 DNA reads TGTGCCAGCAGCCCACAGACAGGGGACACTGAAGCTTTCTTT. It is translated as CASSPQTGDTEAFF.

V gene TRBV5-1 combines with J gene TRBJ2-5; possibly TRBD1 for D (6 bases). Germline V gene data show CDR1 as SGHRS and CDR2 as YFSETQ. Trimming pared 7 bases from V and 5 bases from J, leaving 21 bases between. The CDR3 is made up of 15 amino acids. The CDR3 spells CASGAETGIRETQYF. CDR3 nucleotide sequence: TGCGCCAGCGGTGCCGAAACAGGGATCAGGGAGACCCAGTACTTC. The full variable domain, rest sourced from reference TRBV5-1 and TRBJ2-5, is KAGVTQTPRYLIKTRGQQVTLSCSPISGHRSVSWYQQTPGQGLQFLFEYFSETQRNKGNFPGRFSGRQFSNSRSEMNVSTLELGDSALYLCASGAETGIRETQYFGPGTRLLVL.

This clone was detected only a few times. The genes are TRBV7-7 and TRBJ2-7; TRBD1 might be the D (7 bases). Germline V gene lookup returns CDR1 SSHAT and CDR2 FNYEAQ (reference sequence). This CDR3 has 13 amino acids. The V end was cut by 5 bases, the J end by 3 bases, with 11 bases between. The chain's CDR3 is CASSPQGGYEQYF. The CDR3 DNA reads as TGTGCCAGCAGCCCCCAGGGGGGCTACGAGCAGTACTTC.

The chain has TRBV2 and TRBJ1-5, with D maybe TRBD1 (5 bases). The CDR3 is made up of 15 amino acids. Trimming removed 4 bases from V and 3 bases from J, with 13 bases in between. Germline V lookup: CDR1 SNHLY, CDR2 FYNNEI. The CDR3 bases are TGTGCCAGCAGTGGTGGGGCGGCCGACAATCAGCCCCAGCATTTT. This codes for CASSGGAADNQPQHF.

The V gene is TRBV29-1, the J gene TRBJ2-1; TRBD1 might be the D (5 bases). The CDR3 totals 13 residues. Per the germline V gene, CDR1 is SQVTM and CDR2 is ANQGSEA. Between the trimmed V and J ends, which lost 7 bases and 1 base, there was a span of 11 bases. CDR3 DNA: TGCAGCGGGACACAGAATTCCTACAATGAGCAGTTCTTC. This encodes CSGTQNSYNEQFF.

The CDR3 loop is CASSFGRGPFYEQYF. The CDR3 DNA sequence: TGTGCCAGCAGTTTCGGTAGGGGGCCCTTCTACGAGCAGTACTTC. J is TRBJ2-7 and V is TRBV27; 7 bases agree with TRBD1. Per germline, CDR1 MNHEY and CDR2 SMNVEV (reference sequence). Trimming at V came to 3 bases and at J to 3 bases, leaving 8 bases not matched to a gene. The CDR3 is 15 amino acids.

This clone was detected once. The rearrangement joins TRBV27 to TRBJ1-2, with 9 bases matching TRBD1. The V segment lost 6 bases and the J segment 5 bases; nucleotides outside the gene matches: 4. This CDR3 is built from 13 residues. CDR1 is MNHEY, CDR2 SMNVEV, per germline (reference sequence). The CDR3 nucleotides are TGTGCCAGCAGCCGGGACAGGGAGTATGGCTACACCTTC. Its protein product is CASSRDREYGYTF.

The genes are TRBV6-2 or TRBV6-3 and TRBJ2-7; perhaps TRBD1 as D (6 bases). The CDR3 sequence is 14 residues long. Trimming took off 5 bases at V and 3 bases at J, with 14 bases between the two ends. Germline V CDR1 and CDR2: MNHEY, SVGEGT. The CDR3 bases are TGTGCCAGCAGTAGATTGCAGGGGAACTACGAGCAGTACTTC. It is translated as CASSRLQGNYEQYF.

The V and J genes are TRBV18 and TRBJ1-1; D is uncertain. The CDR3 consists of 14 residues. Germline lookup yields CDR1 KGHSH and CDR2 LQKENI. V gave up 10 bases and J gave up 2 bases, with 17 bases separating them. DNA for the CDR3: TGTGCCACCCGAGGAGGCGGAATTAACACTGAAGCTTTCTTT. The encoded protein is CATRGGGINTEAFF.

The gene calls are TRBV7-6 and TRBJ2-2, with D perhaps matching TRBD2 (5 bases). The germline CDR1 and CDR2 sequences are SGHVS and FNYEAQ. The CDR3 is made up of 14 amino acids. Trimming left V 6 bases short and J 2 bases short, with 10 bases between. The CDR3 DNA reads as TGTGCCAGCAGTTCTACTAGTAACACCGGGGAGCTGTTTTTT. It is translated as CASSSTSNTGELFF.

The chain recombines TRBV28 with TRBJ1-5; D might be TRBD1 (6 bases). Germline assignment: CDR1 MDHEN and CDR2 SYDVKM. The V gene lost 6 bases and the J gene lost 5 bases, with 17 bases spanning the gap. The CDR3 loop spans 15 amino acids. CDR3 region: CASSPGGARDQPQHF. CDR3 DNA sequence: TGTGCCAGCAGCCCTGGGGGGGCGCGAGATCAGCCCCAGCATTTT.

V is TRBV19 and J is TRBJ2-1, with 9 bases lining up with TRBD2. This CDR3 region has 16 residues. After removal of 5 bases from V and 4 bases from J, the junction contained 9 bases not matched to a gene. The germline CDR1 and CDR2 sequences are LNHDA and SQIVND (reference sequence). This CDR3 reads CASSPGGLARYNEQFF. Written as DNA, the CDR3 is TGTGCCAGTAGTCCCGGAGGACTAGCGAGATACAATGAGCAGTTCTTC.

The rearrangement joins TRBV7-9 to TRBJ2-5; 7 bases are shared with TRBD1. Trimming cost V 2 bases and J 1 base; bases outside gene matches: 7. Germline lookup yields CDR1 SEHNR and CDR2 FQNEAQ (reference sequence). The length of the CDR3 is 16 residues. This chain's CDR3 is CASSLLQGMAQETQYF. CDR3 sequence (DNA): TGTGCCAGCAGCTTACTACAGGGGATGGCCCAAGAGACCCAGTACTTC.

Written as DNA, the CDR3 is TGTGCCAGCTCACCAGCAGGGAATACATACGAGCAGTACTTC. Protein: CASSPAGNTYEQYF. The chain has TRBV18 and TRBJ2-7; TRBD1 might be the D (5 bases). Germline lookup yields CDR1 KGHSH and CDR2 LQKENI. V was trimmed by 2 bases and J by 4 bases, leaving 12 bases between them. This CDR3 is 14 amino acids long.

The chain uses TRBV5-1 and TRBJ1-4; TRBD1 matches 10 bases. V dropped 4 bases and J dropped 0; count of bases not matched to a gene: 0. The germline V gene encodes CDR1 SGHRS and CDR2 YFSETQ. CDR3 length: 15 amino acids. CDR3 sequence reads: CASSGTGATNEKLFF. Here the CDR3 DNA reads TGCGCCAGCAGCGGGACAGGGGCAACTAATGAAAAACTGTTTTTT.

The V and J genes are TRBV30 and TRBJ1-1; D remains unclear. Germline V gives CDR1 GTSNPN, CDR2 SVGIG (reference sequence). V was clipped by 2 bases and J by 0 bases, with 4 bases between them. This CDR3 has 12 residues. The CDR3 here is CAWSRVNTEAFF. CDR3 nucleotide sequence: TGTGCCTGGAGTCGGGTGAACACTGAAGCTTTCTTT.

The V gene is TRBV2, the J gene TRBJ1-6, with TRBD1 as a possible D gene (5 bases). The CDR3 spans 13 residues. V was pared by 5 bases and J by 14 bases, with 16 bases between. Germline V gene lookup returns CDR1 SNHLY and CDR2 FYNNEI. CDR3 loop: CASSRGGGASLHF. The CDR3 DNA reads as TGTGCCAGCAGTCGGGGGGGTGGTGCATCCCTCCACTTT. Filled out from reference TRBV2 and TRBJ1-6, the complete variable domain reads EPEVTQTPSHQVTQMGQEVILRCVPISNHLYFYWYRQILGQKVEFLVSFYNNEISEKSEIFDDQFSVERPDGSNFTLKIRSTKLEDSAMYFCASSRGGGASLHFGNGTRLTVT.

The chain combines TRBV12-3 or TRBV12-4 with TRBJ1-1; perhaps TRBD1 as D (5 bases). V dropped 1 base and J dropped 8 bases, with 11 bases sitting between them. There are 13 residues in the CDR3. The CDR3 loop reads CASSLGEGREAFF. The CDR3 region has the DNA TGTGCCAGCAGTTTAGGGGAGGGGCGAGAAGCTTTCTTT.

This clone was picked up many times. Written as DNA, the CDR3 is TGTGCCAGCAGCACAGGGTCGGTCAGAACAGATACGCAGTATTTT. Translated, it gives CASSTGSVRTDTQYF. The V and J genes are TRBV5-4 and TRBJ2-3, with D possibly being TRBD1 (6 bases). Germline V CDR1 and CDR2: SGHNT, YYREEE (reference sequence). Trimming cost V 4 bases and J 3 bases, with 15 bases left between them. CDR3 length: 15 residues.

This chain links TRBV28 with TRBJ2-5; the match to TRBD2 covers 12 bases. V shed 5 bases, J shed 4 bases, and the junction held 8 bases outside the gene matches. This CDR3 contains 16 residues. Germline V gene sequence: CDR1 MDHEN, CDR2 SYDVKM. CDR3 region: CASSPTSGGSRETQYF. In DNA, the CDR3 is TGTGCCAGCAGTCCTACTAGCGGGGGGAGTAGAGAGACCCAGTACTTC. Supplemented by reference TRBV28 and TRBJ2-5, the full variable domain reads DVKVTQSSRYLVKRTGEKVFLECVQDMDHENMFWYRQDPGLGLRLIYFSYDVKMKEKGDIPEGYSVSREKKERFSLILESASTNQTSMYLCASSPTSGGSRETQYFGPGTRLLVL.

This chain uses TRBV4-3 with TRBJ2-4; a weak D match, TRBD2 (5 bases). Trimming took 3 bases from V and 4 from J, leaving 16 bases between them. Looked up from germline, CDR1 is LGHNA and CDR2 is YSLEER. CDR3 length: 16 amino acids. The CDR3 DNA follows: TGCGCCAGCAGCCACCTTGCGGCCTCGGGGAAAAACATTCAGTACTTC. Encoded protein: CASSHLAASGKNIQYF.

V usage is TRBV5-4 and J usage is TRBJ1-4; a weak D match, TRBD1 (6 bases). The CDR3 has 16 residues. CDR1 is SGHNT, CDR2 YYREEE, per germline (reference sequence). Trimming removed 4 bases at V and 4 bases at J, with 17 bases between. In nucleotides, the CDR3 is TGTGCCAGCAGCCATTCCGGACAGAGAAGTAATGAAAAACTGTTTTTT. As protein: CASSHSGQRSNEKLFF.

The V and J genes are TRBV28 and TRBJ1-2; D gene ambiguous. V was trimmed by 5 bases and J by 2 bases, leaving 12 bases between them. The length of the CDR3 is 14 residues. Germline CDR1 reads MDHEN; CDR2 reads SYDVKM. The CDR3 sequence is CASSRGPENYGYTF. The CDR3 DNA is TGTGCCAGCAGTCGCGGGCCGGAGAACTATGGCTACACCTTC.

This chain joins TRBV18 and TRBJ1-1, with D unclear. Trimming removed 3 bases from V and 7 bases from J, with 12 bases in between. CDR3 size: 13 residues. Germline V lookup: CDR1 KGHSH, CDR2 LQKENI. CDR3 sequence: CASSPSGKSEAFF. CDR3 nucleotides: TGTGCCAGCTCACCGTCAGGAAAGAGTGAAGCTTTCTTT.